This entry lists 30 T cell receptor beta chains sequenced from one sample in a study of shared clonotypes between healthy human individuals. Clones were sequenced by immunoSEQ multiplex PCR, and TCRdb holds only the in-frame ones, with some missing. The repertoire holds roughly 2 million clones, with less than 95% as singletons. Naive CD8 cells were CD45RO-negative, positively selected for CCR7, excluding terminally differentiated effector memory CD45RA+ cells. Sequencing was done on a sample of naive CD8+ T cells sorted from blood. Every receptor here comes from a man aged 18 to 30 in good health.

The genes are TRBV6-5 and TRBJ1-1, with D possibly being TRBD1 (6 bases). Germline lookup yields CDR1 MNHEY and CDR2 SVGAGI. V lost 2 bases and J 4 bases, leaving 14 bases between the germline ends. The length of the CDR3 is 15 residues. The CDR3 region has the DNA TGTGCCAGCAGTTACCAACAGGGAATAAGCACTGAAGCTTTCTTT. It translates to CASSYQQGISTEAFF.

V and J are TRBV7-3 and TRBJ2-3; 7 positions agree with TRBD2. V lost 3 bases to trimming and J lost 4 bases; unmatched junction nucleotides: 10. This CDR3 contains 16 residues. CDR1 is SGHTA, CDR2 FQGTGA, per germline. As DNA, the CDR3 is TGTGCCAGCAGCTTTCTTTCGCTAGCGGATTCAGATACGCAGTATTTT. Translation gives CASSFLSLADSDTQYF.

CDR3 sequence: CASSQALLNTIYF. CDR3 coding DNA: TGCGCCAGCAGCCAGGCCCTTTTAAACACCATATATTTT. This chain uses TRBV4-1 with TRBJ1-3; D is undetermined. The CDR3 is 13 amino acids. Germline V gene lookup returns CDR1 MGHRA and CDR2 YSYEKL. Trimming removed 3 bases from V and 6 bases from J, with 9 bases in between.

The gene calls are TRBV10-3 and TRBJ2-5, with TRBD2 matching 11 bases. CDR1 and CDR2 (germline): ENHRY, SYGVKD. This CDR3 contains 17 residues. J lost 1 base, V lost 0 bases, and 4 bases had no gene match. CDR3 loop: CAISESLTSGTQETQYF. Here the CDR3 DNA reads TGTGCCATCAGTGAGTCCCTGACTAGCGGGACCCAAGAGACCCAGTACTTC.

V and J are TRBV6-5 and TRBJ2-3, with 8 bases matching TRBD2. CDR1 MNHEY and CDR2 SVGAGI come from the germline V gene. V dropped 4 bases and J dropped 4; count of bases not matched to a gene: 4. The CDR3 is 14 residues long. The CDR3 spells CASSLAGPADTQYF. CDR3 nucleotides: TGTGCCAGCAGTTTAGCGGGACCGGCAGATACGCAGTATTTT.

The V call is TRBV6-1, the J call TRBJ2-1; maybe TRBD1 (6 bases). This CDR3 has 12 residues. Deletions cut 10 bases from V and 4 bases from J, with 11 bases between. The germline gives CDR1 MNHNS, CDR2 SASEGT. The CDR3 DNA is TGTGCCACGGAGAGGGGGTACAATGAGCAGTTCTTC. Its translation is CATERGYNEQFF.

The chain recombines TRBV7-8 with TRBJ1-1, with TRBD1 identical over 7 bases. The CDR3 is 14 amino acids. The germline V gene has CDR1 SGHVS and CDR2 FQNEAQ. Trimming at V came to 5 bases and at J to 4 bases, leaving 7 bases not matched to a gene. CDR3 sequence: CASSITGVGTEAFF. DNA for the CDR3: TGTGCCAGCAGCATAACAGGGGTGGGCACTGAAGCTTTCTTT.

This chain links TRBV27 with TRBJ2-3; 16 bases agree with TRBD2. V lost 5 bases and J lost 4; bases outside the gene matches: 9. In germline, CDR1 is MNHEY, CDR2 SMNVEV (reference sequence). This CDR3 spans 18 amino acids. The CDR3 DNA sequence: TGTGCCAGCAGTCCGGGGACTAGCGGGGGGGTAGTAGCAGATACGCAGTATTTT. Translating it yields CASSPGTSGGVVADTQYF.

The J gene is TRBJ1-6, the V gene TRBV14; D is possibly TRBD1 (5 bases). Trimming removed 4 bases from V and 2 bases from J, with 9 bases in between. Germline V gene lookup returns CDR1 SGHDN and CDR2 FVKESK. This CDR3 region has 15 residues. CDR3 DNA sequence: TGTGCCAGCAGCCTCGACAGTGCCTATAATTCACCCCTCCACTTT. Translating it yields CASSLDSAYNSPLHF.

DNA of the CDR3: TGTGCCAGCAGCTCCCCGACAGCCTCCCTGGGGTATGGCTACACCTTC. Protein product: CASSSPTASLGYGYTF. V and J are TRBV7-9 and TRBJ1-2; D is possibly TRBD1 (5 bases). The V end lost 4 bases, the J end lost 5 bases, and 20 bases lay between the germline ends. This CDR3 region has 16 residues. Germline CDR1 and CDR2: SEHNR and FQNEAQ (reference sequence). The variable domain in full, with the rest retrieved from reference TRBV7-9 and TRBJ1-2, is DTGVSQNPRHKITKRGQNVTFRCDPISEHNRLYWYRQTLGQGPEFLTYFQNEAQLEKSRLLSDRFSAERPKGSFSTLEIQRTEQGDSAMYLCASSSPTASLGYGYTFGSGTRLTVV.

This chain's CDR3 is CASSVSGVEETQYF. Written as DNA, the CDR3 is TGTGCCAGCAGCGTTAGCGGTGTCGAGGAGACCCAGTACTTC. The V call is TRBV5-4, the J call TRBJ2-5, with a weak D call TRBD2 (6 bases). CDR1 SGHNT and CDR2 YYREEE come from the germline V gene (reference sequence). The length of the CDR3 is 14 residues. V lost 4 bases and J 5 bases, leaving 15 bases between the germline ends.

This chain connects TRBV11-1 to TRBJ2-7; TRBD2 is a possible D gene (6 bases). With 8 bases removed from V and 4 bases from J, the gap between germline ends came to 12 bases. Germline CDR1 reads SGHAT; CDR2 reads FQDESV (reference sequence). CDR3 size: 12 residues. CDR3 nucleotides: TGTGCCAGCGGAGCTAGCGTGTACGAGCAGTACTTC. Its translation is CASGASVYEQYF.

V and J are TRBV13 and TRBJ1-1; D gene uncertain. This CDR3 is built from 13 residues. The ends were cut back, 1 base at V and 3 bases at J, with 6 bases in the middle. CDR1 is PRHDT and CDR2 is FYEKMQ in the germline V gene (reference sequence). CDR3 in amino acids: CASSLVRDTEAFF. CDR3 sequence (DNA): TGTGCCAGCAGCTTAGTGCGCGACACTGAAGCTTTCTTT. The variable domain in full, with the rest retrieved from reference TRBV13 and TRBJ1-1, is AAGVIQSPRHLIKEKRETATLKCYPIPRHDTVYWYQQGPGQDPQFLISFYEKMQSDKGSIPDRFSAQQFSDYHSELNMSSLELGDSALYFCASSLVRDTEAFFGQGTRLTVV.

In the case of this clone: This CDR3 is also generated by other DNA sequences in the sample. The J gene is TRBJ2-5, the V gene TRBV7-9, with a possible D match to TRBD2 (6 bases). The germline CDR1 and CDR2 sequences are SEHNR and FQNEAQ (reference sequence). V was trimmed by 2 bases and J by 3 bases, leaving 7 bases between them. This CDR3 spans 13 amino acids. Written as DNA, the CDR3 is TGTGCCAGCAGCTTATCTAGCGAAGAGACCCAGTACTTC. As protein: CASSLSSEETQYF.

The rearrangement joins TRBV10-2 to TRBJ2-7, with TRBD1 matching over 10 bases. After removal of 3 bases from V and 7 bases from J, the junction contained 6 bases not matched to a gene. The CDR3 loop spans 14 amino acids. The germline V gene has CDR1 WSHSY and CDR2 SAAADI. This chain's CDR3 is CASSEDRGRREQYF. In DNA, the CDR3 is TGCGCCAGCAGTGAAGACAGGGGGCGTCGAGAGCAGTACTTC.

The chain has TRBV11-2 and TRBJ2-1; no definite D call. V lost 6 bases to trimming and J lost 4 bases, with 7 bases between them. The CDR3 totals 12 residues. Germline CDR1 and CDR2: SGHAT and FQNNGV. The chain's CDR3 is CASSGPYNEQFF. In DNA form, the CDR3 reads TGTGCCAGCAGTGGGCCGTACAATGAGCAGTTCTTC. Full variable domain (remainder filled in from reference TRBV11-2 and TRBJ2-1): EAGVAQSPRYKIIEKRQSVAFWCNPISGHATLYWYQQILGQGPKLLIQFQNNGVVDDSQLPKDRFSAERLKGVDSTLKIQPAKLEDSAVYLCASSGPYNEQFFGPGTRLTVL.

The gene calls are TRBV5-1 and TRBJ2-7; TRBD2 matches at 12 bases. CDR3 length equals 18 residues. V lost 0 bases to trimming and J lost 0 bases; unmatched junction nucleotides: 7. Per germline, CDR1 SGHRS and CDR2 YFSETQ. Here the CDR3 reads CASSLASSGRGGSYEQYF. The CDR3 DNA is TGCGCCAGCAGCTTGGCCTCTAGCGGGAGGGGAGGCTCCTACGAGCAGTACTTC.

V gene TRBV5-1 combines with J gene TRBJ1-5; TRBD1 matches at 8 bases. Unmatched junction bases numbered 12, after V lost 3 bases and J lost 1 base. The CDR3 spans 18 residues. In germline, CDR1 is SGHRS, CDR2 YFSETQ. In DNA form, the CDR3 reads TGCGCCAGCAGCTGGACAGGGTCCGGTGTTGGCAGCAATCAGCCCCAGCATTTT. Protein sequence: CASSWTGSGVGSNQPQHF.

The chain employs TRBV6-6 and TRBJ1-1; no clear D. The CDR3 sequence is 14 residues long. Trimming stripped 0 bases from V and 9 bases from J, with 14 bases between. Germline V gene data show CDR1 as MNHNY and CDR2 as SVGAGI (reference sequence). This CDR3 is CASSYSAEAEKAFF. CDR3 coding DNA: TGTGCCAGCAGTTACTCCGCCGAGGCCGAAAAAGCTTTCTTT.

This chain connects TRBV27 to TRBJ2-7, with TRBD2 as a possible D gene (6 bases). Trimming cost V 4 bases and J 2 bases, with 24 bases left between them. The CDR3 extends over 18 amino acids. The germline gives CDR1 MNHEY, CDR2 SMNVEV (reference sequence). The CDR3 loop is CASSSTHGEASETYEQYF. The CDR3 DNA sequence: TGTGCCAGCAGTTCAACCCATGGAGAGGCTAGCGAAACCTACGAGCAGTACTTC.

The genes are TRBV6-1 and TRBJ1-5; 10 bases are shared with TRBD1. Trimming took 6 bases from V and 7 from J; bases not matched to a gene: 9. This CDR3 region has 15 residues. Germline lookup yields CDR1 MNHNS and CDR2 SASEGT. Here the CDR3 reads CASRVGTGDGQPQHF. CDR3 in DNA: TGTGCCAGCAGGGTCGGGACAGGGGATGGGCAGCCCCAGCATTTT.

The gene calls are TRBV6-5 and TRBJ1-6, with D perhaps TRBD1 (6 bases). This CDR3 comprises 16 residues. Germline values: CDR1 MNHEY, CDR2 SVGAGI. V was clipped by 2 bases and J by 3 bases, with 11 bases between them. The CDR3: CASSYGGGGYNSPLHF. Here the CDR3 DNA reads TGTGCCAGCAGTTACGGGGGAGGGGGCTATAATTCACCCCTCCACTTT.

For the CDR3, the DNA is TGTGCCAGCAGCTCATTAACCACAGATACGCAGTATTTT. Its protein is CASSSLTTDTQYF. The chain joins TRBV11-2 to TRBJ2-3; D is unresolved. Germline V gene lookup returns CDR1 SGHAT and CDR2 FQNNGV. Trimming took 4 bases from V and 2 from J, leaving 7 bases between them. The CDR3 length is 13 residues.

The gene calls are TRBV6-1 and TRBJ2-7; 7 positions match TRBD2. The CDR3 runs to 13 residues. CDR1 is MNHNS and CDR2 is SASEGT in the germline V gene. The V segment lost 8 bases and the J segment 2 bases; nucleotides outside the gene matches: 6. Written as DNA, the CDR3 is TGTGCCAGCGGGGCGGGAGCCCCCTACGAGCAGTACTTC. This codes for CASGAGAPYEQYF.

This clone was counted once. The chain carries TRBV30 and TRBJ2-7, with 7 nucleotides matching TRBD1. The germline CDR1 and CDR2 sequences are GTSNPN and SVGIG (reference sequence). This CDR3 has 14 residues. The V segment lost 1 base and the J segment 4 bases; nucleotides outside the gene matches: 7. DNA of the CDR3: TGTGCCTGGAGTGCCTCACAGGGGTGGTACGAGCAGTACTTC. Protein product: CAWSASQGWYEQYF.

V and J are TRBV4-1 and TRBJ1-3; the match to TRBD1 covers 7 bases. The CDR3 has 17 residues. Germline CDR1 reads MGHRA; CDR2 reads YSYEKL. J gave up 0 bases and V 0 bases, and 5 bases lay outside the gene matches. This CDR3 is CASSQETGISSGNTIYF. The CDR3 DNA sequence: TGCGCCAGCAGCCAAGAGACAGGGATAAGCTCTGGAAACACCATATATTTT.

V and J are TRBV29-1 and TRBJ2-1, with 7 nucleotides matching TRBD2. Germline V gene sequence: CDR1 SQVTM, CDR2 ANQGSEA. The CDR3 has 15 residues. V shed 6 bases and J 4 bases; nucleotides not matched to a gene: 12. In DNA form, the CDR3 reads TGCAGCGTCGAGGGGAGGGTAGATTCTTACAATGAGCAGTTCTTC. Its protein is CSVEGRVDSYNEQFF.

The genes are TRBV5-4 and TRBJ2-7, with 7 positions matching TRBD2. Trimming cost V 3 bases and J 4 bases; bases outside gene matches: 13. Germline V gene lookup returns CDR1 SGHNT and CDR2 YYREEE (reference sequence). This CDR3 comprises 16 residues. CDR3 sequence (DNA): TGTGCCAGCAGCTGGGGAGAGGCGGGAGAGGGTTACGAGCAGTACTTC. Translating it yields CASSWGEAGEGYEQYF.

The chain joins TRBV4-1 to TRBJ2-1; TRBD2 aligns across 10 bases. J gave up 0 bases and V 7 bases, and 3 bases lay outside the gene matches. The length of the CDR3 is 15 residues. CDR1 and CDR2 from the germline V gene are MGHRA and YSYEKL. The chain's CDR3 is CASTRTSGSYNEQFF. The CDR3 bases are TGCGCCAGCACCCGGACTAGCGGCTCCTACAATGAGCAGTTCTTC.

The rearrangement uses TRBV29-1 and TRBJ2-1; 11 bases fit TRBD2. Germline values: CDR1 SQVTM, CDR2 ANQGSEA. V shed 1 base, J shed 6 bases, and the junction held 11 bases outside the gene matches. CDR3 length equals 17 residues. CDR3 region: CSVEGEFSGGAVNEQFF. CDR3 coding DNA: TGCAGCGTTGAAGGCGAGTTTAGCGGGGGGGCCGTCAATGAGCAGTTCTTC.